A single sample gave rise to the 3 T cell receptor beta chains below, sequenced in a study of T cell changes during pregnancy in multiple sclerosis. Some clones are missing from TCRdb's copy, which holds only in-frame ones; the method was immunoSEQ multiplex PCR. The sample records tens of thousands of clones, approximately 90% being singletons. Sequenced here: CD8+ T cells from peripheral blood mononuclear cells, sampled in the second trimester of pregnancy. The receptors derive from a female donor with multiple sclerosis, enrolled in a pregnancy study.

As regards this clone: The junction and the germline gene differ at one end; a read error may be behind it. The chain has TRBV19 and TRBJ2-7; D gene uncertain. Germline V gene sequence: CDR1 LNHDA, CDR2 SQIVND (reference sequence). The CDR3 is made up of 15 amino acids. Written as DNA, the CDR3 is TGTGCCAGTAGTATAGCTGTTGGAGATAGTACTCCCTCGTCCTTC. Translation gives CASSIAVGDSTPSSF.

The chain recombines TRBV21-1 with TRBJ2-7; the D call in the table, TRBD2, was not verified against the DNA. TRBV21-1 is described as a pseudogene. The CDR3 is made up of 18 amino acids. CDR3 protein: CASSKKALTSGINYEQYF. CDR3 nucleotide sequence: TGTGCCAGCAGCAAAAAGGCTCTGACTAGCGGGATAAACTACGAGCAGTACTTC.

This clone has a single count. The chain recombines TRBV6-4 with TRBJ1-2; D possibly corresponds to TRBD1 (5 bases). Germline V gene sequence: CDR1 MRHNA, CDR2 SNTAGT. Trimming cost V 3 bases and J 6 bases, with 11 bases left between them. The CDR3 extends over 13 amino acids. DNA of the CDR3: TGTGCCAGCAGTGAATGGGCAGGGAATGGCTACACCTTC. Its protein is CASSEWAGNGYTF.